The 14 T cell receptor beta chains presented below share a single source sample, sequenced in a study of cytomegalovirus exposure and HLA in healthy donors. This table comes from immunoSEQ multiplex PCR, and its TCRdb copy is limited to in-frame clones, with some not included. The table lists about 330,000 clones, approximately 90% of them singletons, with roughly 0.8% in the top ten. The source material was PBMCs. The receptors derive from a woman between 18 and 29 years old in good health and CMV-seronegative.

This chain uses TRBV19 with TRBJ2-1; 7 bases map to TRBD2. V dropped 3 bases and J dropped 5; count of bases not matched to a gene: 4. This CDR3 spans 14 amino acids. CDR1 and CDR2 from the germline V gene are LNHDA and SQIVND (reference sequence). This CDR3 is CASSITGGHNEQFF. DNA of the CDR3: TGTGCCAGTAGTATTACGGGAGGCCACAATGAGCAGTTCTTC.

The rearrangement joins TRBV2 to TRBJ2-7; the match to TRBD1 covers 10 bases. There are 14 residues in the CDR3. The trim removed 9 bases at V and 3 bases at J, leaving 8 bases unmatched. Germline CDR1 reads SNHLY; CDR2 reads FYNNEI. DNA of the CDR3: TGTGCCAGTTCCACCGGGACAGGGGTCTACGAGCAGTACTTC. This translates into CASSTGTGVYEQYF.

The chain links TRBV7-2 to TRBJ2-7; the match to TRBD1 covers 8 bases. The CDR3 has 14 amino acids. J was trimmed by 1 base and V by 5 bases; bases with no gene match: 4. Germline V gene sequence: CDR1 SGHTA, CDR2 FQGNSA. CDR3 protein: CASSQQGDSYEQYF. DNA for the CDR3: TGTGCCAGCAGCCAACAGGGGGATTCCTACGAGCAGTACTTC.

The chain carries TRBV7-3 and TRBJ2-7, with 10 bases lining up with TRBD2. From germline, CDR1 is SGHTA and CDR2 FQGTGA. CDR3 size: 13 residues. V shed 6 bases, J shed 3 bases, and the junction held 2 bases outside the gene matches. The CDR3: CASSPSGSYEQYF. CDR3 DNA sequence: TGTGCCAGCAGTCCTAGCGGGAGCTACGAGCAGTACTTC.

The rearrangement uses TRBV6-5 and TRBJ1-4; no firm D call. V was trimmed by 2 bases and J by 8 bases, leaving 15 bases between them. Germline V gene data show CDR1 as MNHEY and CDR2 as SVGAGI. This CDR3 region has 15 residues. The CDR3 protein is CASSYKRRRAEKLFF. The CDR3 nucleotides read TGTGCCAGCAGTTACAAGCGTCGGAGGGCAGAAAAACTGTTTTTT.

V and J are TRBV14 and TRBJ2-3, with TRBD2 as a possible D gene (5 bases). V was clipped by 5 bases and J by 2 bases, with 20 bases between them. Germline loops: CDR1 SGHDN, CDR2 FVKESK. CDR3 length equals 17 residues. Here the CDR3 reads CASSTHRSSSLTDTQYF. The CDR3 DNA follows: TGTGCCAGCAGCACACACCGATCTAGCAGCCTCACAGATACGCAGTATTTT.

The chain employs TRBV5-1 and TRBJ1-3, with D unclear. Germline CDR1 and CDR2: SGHRS and YFSETQ. CDR3 size: 14 residues. The V end was cut by 6 bases, the J end by 0 bases, with 10 bases between. The chain's CDR3 is CASKELNSGNTIYF. For the CDR3, the DNA is TGCGCCAGCAAAGAGCTTAACTCTGGAAACACCATATATTTT.

This chain uses TRBV9 with TRBJ2-6; 10 bases match TRBD1. The CDR3 loop spans 18 amino acids. Per germline, CDR1 SGDLS and CDR2 YYNGEE. V shed 6 bases, J shed 0 bases, and the junction held 9 bases outside the gene matches. The CDR3 nucleotides are TGTGCCAGCACCGCGGGACAGGGGCCAAGCTCTGGGGCCAACGTCCTGACTTTC. Translation gives CASTAGQGPSSGANVLTF.

This clone was counted once. The chain employs TRBV5-4 and TRBJ2-5; TRBD2 matches at 7 bases. The V gene end was trimmed by 0 bases and the J gene end by 1 base; junction bases not matched to a gene: 6. The CDR3 length is 16 residues. The germline V gene has CDR1 SGHNT and CDR2 YYREEE (reference sequence). This chain's CDR3 is CASSLAASGLQETQYF. The CDR3 coding sequence is TGTGCCAGCAGCTTGGCGGCTAGCGGACTCCAAGAGACCCAGTACTTC.

This clone was counted a single time. V and J are TRBV6-6 and TRBJ2-7, with TRBD2 matching over 7 bases. The CDR3 has 16 amino acids. Germline loops: CDR1 MNHNY, CDR2 SVGAGI (reference sequence). V shed 4 bases, J shed 2 bases, and the junction held 11 bases outside the gene matches. The CDR3 DNA is TGTGCCAGCAGTTGGGGCTTGGCGGGAGAAACCTACGAGCAGTACTTC. Protein product: CASSWGLAGETYEQYF.

J is TRBJ2-7 and V is TRBV28, with TRBD2 matching 8 bases. CDR3 size: 13 residues. Trimming cost V 3 bases and J 4 bases; bases outside gene matches: 2. The germline CDR1 and CDR2 sequences are MDHEN and SYDVKM. CDR3 nucleotides: TGTGCCAGCAGTTTGAGCGGGAGATACGAGCAGTACTTC. Residues: CASSLSGRYEQYF.

The chain has TRBV13 and TRBJ2-3; TRBD2 is a possible D gene (6 bases). Germline lookup yields CDR1 PRHDT and CDR2 FYEKMQ (reference sequence). Trimming removed 6 bases at V and 1 base at J, with 14 bases between. This CDR3 comprises 15 residues. As DNA, the CDR3 is TGTGCCAGCAGTGTTAAGGGACTCCGCACAGATACGCAGTATTTT. It codes for CASSVKGLRTDTQYF.

The V and J genes are TRBV9 and TRBJ2-2; 8 bases map to TRBD2. The CDR3 runs to 16 residues. The junction had 10 bases not matched to a gene; V was cut back by 4 bases and J by 5 bases. Germline V gene lookup returns CDR1 SGDLS and CDR2 YYNGEE. The CDR3 coding sequence is TGTGCCAGCAGCCCGCGGACTAGCTTGAGGACCGGGGAGCTGTTTTTT. This gives the protein CASSPRTSLRTGELFF. The whole variable domain, remainder taken from reference TRBV9 and TRBJ2-2, is DSGVTQTPKHLITATGQRVTLRCSPRSGDLSVYWYQQSLDQGLQFLIQYYNGEERAKGNILERFSAQQFPDLHSELNLSSLELGDSALYFCASSPRTSLRTGELFFGEGSRLTVL.

The chain is built from TRBV19 and TRBJ2-7, with a possible D match to TRBD1 (6 bases). The CDR3 loop spans 13 amino acids. The germline CDR1 and CDR2 sequences are LNHDA and SQIVND (reference sequence). V shed 5 bases and J shed 4 bases, with 12 bases lying between them. CDR3 coding DNA: TGTGCCAGTAGTGTTGGCAGGGGTTACGAGCAGTACTTC. It yields the protein CASSVGRGYEQYF.